Shown below are 24 T cell receptor beta chains from a single sample sequenced in a study of blood T cell repertoires in COVID-19. TCRdb's table, derived via immunoSEQ multiplex PCR, lists solely in-frame clones and lacks some. The sample has 130,000 or so clones, about 86% seen once. The source material was peripheral blood. These receptors were taken from a woman aged 60-75 years with active or convalescent COVID-19.

The chain couples TRBV10-3 to TRBJ2-2, with 13 bases lining up with TRBD2. Germline CDR1 ENHRY, CDR2 SYGVKD. This CDR3 is built from 14 residues. The J segment lost 6 bases and the V segment lost 6 bases, leaving 1 base of the junction unmatched. In DNA form, the CDR3 reads TGTGCCATCAGAGGACTAGCGGGAGCCGGGGAGCTGTTTTTT. Amino acids: CAIRGLAGAGELFF.

The V gene is TRBV29-1, the J gene TRBJ2-2; D might be TRBD2 (5 bases). The CDR3 runs 13 residues. Germline lookup yields CDR1 SQVTM and CDR2 ANQGSEA. Trimming stripped 6 bases from V and 1 base from J, with 9 bases between. CDR3 loop: CSVRRGNTGELFF. In DNA, the CDR3 is TGCAGCGTCCGCCGGGGGAACACCGGGGAGCTGTTTTTT.

V and J are TRBV6-6 and TRBJ1-1; TRBD1 matches at 8 bases. The CDR3 length is 14 residues. Germline CDR1 reads MNHNY; CDR2 reads SVGAGI (reference sequence). V trimming: 6 bases; J trimming: 1 base; junction bases outside the gene matches: 4. The CDR3 region is CASRAQGENTEAFF. The CDR3 region has the DNA TGTGCCAGCAGAGCACAGGGGGAGAACACTGAAGCTTTCTTT.

The V and J genes are TRBV7-8 and TRBJ2-3; 10 bases line up with TRBD2. Germline CDR1 reads SGHVS; CDR2 reads FQNEAQ. The CDR3 runs to 17 residues. V trimming: 3 bases; J trimming: 4 bases; junction bases outside the gene matches: 10. CDR3 loop: CASSFLAGVLGSDTQYF. The CDR3 DNA sequence: TGTGCCAGCAGCTTCCTAGCGGGGGTGTTGGGCTCAGATACGCAGTATTTT. Filled out from reference TRBV7-8 and TRBJ2-3, the complete variable domain reads GAGVSQSPRYKVAKRGQDVALRCDPISGHVSLFWYQQALGQGPEFLTYFQNEAQLDKSGLPSDRFFAERPEGSVSTLKIQRTQQEDSAVYLCASSFLAGVLGSDTQYFGPGTRLTVL.

V gene TRBV27 combines with J gene TRBJ1-2, with 10 positions matching TRBD1. The CDR3 consists of 14 residues. The germline CDR1 and CDR2 sequences are MNHEY and SMNVEV (reference sequence). The V and J ends lost 3 bases and 4 bases, in that order; junction bases with no gene match: 2. The CDR3 DNA sequence: TGTGCCAGCAGTTTCGGGACAGGGGTCTATGGCTACACCTTC. It is translated as CASSFGTGVYGYTF.

The chain employs TRBV4-3 and TRBJ2-7, with TRBD2 as a possible D gene (6 bases). Trimming took 4 bases from V and 5 from J, leaving 18 bases between them. Germline V gene data show CDR1 as LGHNA and CDR2 as YSLEER. The CDR3 consists of 15 residues. The DNA of the CDR3 is TGCGCCAGCAGCCCAATGGGGCAGGGAGGCGACGAGCAGTACTTC. Its translation is CASSPMGQGGDEQYF.

This clone has ten or more counts. The chain has TRBV7-2 and TRBJ1-1; 8 bases fit TRBD1. J gave up 5 bases and V 3 bases, and 2 bases lay outside the gene matches. Germline CDR1 reads SGHTA; CDR2 reads FQGNSA. The CDR3 covers 13 residues. This chain's CDR3 is CASSFNRGTEAFF. Written as DNA, the CDR3 is TGTGCCAGCAGCTTCAACAGGGGGACTGAAGCTTTCTTT.

Written as DNA, the CDR3 is TGTGCCAGCAGTCGGGACATCCCAGGAAACACCATATATTTT. As protein: CASSRDIPGNTIYF. The rearrangement uses TRBV6-5 and TRBJ1-3; D is possibly TRBD1 (6 bases). Germline CDR1 MNHEY, CDR2 SVGAGI. This CDR3 has 14 amino acids. The ends were cut back, 5 bases at V and 4 bases at J, with 12 bases in the middle.

In its sample, this clone was seen a few times. V gene TRBV2 combines with J gene TRBJ2-6, with D perhaps matching TRBD2 (6 bases). Trimming removed 6 bases at V and 2 bases at J, with 17 bases between. The CDR3 sequence is 17 residues long. Germline V gene data show CDR1 as SNHLY and CDR2 as FYNNEI. In nucleotides, the CDR3 is TGTGCCAGCAGCCAATCCTTGGGGGGTACTGGGGCCAACGTCCTGACTTTC. Its translation: CASSQSLGGTGANVLTF.

This CDR3 is CASSPRLAGDYIRNTGELFF. CDR3 DNA sequence: TGTGCCAGCTCACCGCGTTTAGCGGGAGATTATATTAGGAACACCGGGGAGCTGTTTTTT. This chain joins TRBV18 and TRBJ2-2, with 9 bases identical to TRBD2. CDR3 length: 20 amino acids. CDR1 KGHSH and CDR2 LQKENI come from the germline V gene. The V gene end was trimmed by 3 bases and the J gene end by 1 base; junction bases not matched to a gene: 15. The full variable domain, rest sourced from reference TRBV18 and TRBJ2-2, is NAGVMQNPRHLVRRRGQEARLRCSPMKGHSHVYWYRQLPEEGLKFMVYLQKENIIDESGMPKERFSAEFPKEGPSILRIQQVVRGDSAAYFCASSPRLAGDYIRNTGELFFGEGSRLTVL.

The V gene is TRBV9, the J gene TRBJ2-6; D not certain. The V and J ends lost 0 bases and 0 bases respectively, with 4 bases between them. CDR1 is SGDLS, CDR2 YYNGEE, per germline. The CDR3 runs 15 residues. As DNA, the CDR3 is TGTGCCAGCAGCGTAGCGGGCTCTGGGGCCAACGTCCTGACTTTC. Amino acids: CASSVAGSGANVLTF.

This clone was observed a handful of times. V gene TRBV6-5 combines with J gene TRBJ1-5; perhaps TRBD1 as D (5 bases). V dropped 6 bases and J dropped 6 bases, with 15 bases sitting between them. The germline CDR1 and CDR2 sequences are MNHEY and SVGAGI. The CDR3 is 14 residues long. CDR3 region: CASRRDAGGQPQHF. The CDR3 region has the DNA TGTGCCAGCAGAAGGGACGCGGGAGGTCAGCCCCAGCATTTT.

The V call is TRBV4-1, the J call TRBJ1-5; possibly TRBD1 for D (6 bases). CDR1 is MGHRA and CDR2 is YSYEKL in the germline V gene. Trimming shortened V by 1 base and J by 3 bases, and 13 bases separated the two germline ends. This CDR3 comprises 16 residues. The CDR3 nucleotides read TGCGCCAGCAGCCAAGGGGTGACAGGTTTCAATCAGCCCCAGCATTTT. Its translation is CASSQGVTGFNQPQHF.

The chain combines TRBV2 with TRBJ1-1; 8 bases fit TRBD1. The CDR3 extends over 17 amino acids. The V segment lost 7 bases and the J segment 1 base; nucleotides outside the gene matches: 14. Germline V lookup: CDR1 SNHLY, CDR2 FYNNEI. The DNA of the CDR3 is TGTGCCAGCATTCTTTCACCGGGACAGGTGGAGAACACTGAAGCTTTCTTT. It specifies CASILSPGQVENTEAFF.

CDR3 sequence (DNA): TGTGCCAGCAGGGAGAGCGGGAGGGCCAGGGAGACCCAGTACTTC. Its translation: CASRESGRARETQYF. This rearrangement joins TRBV6-5 to TRBJ2-5, with 10 bases lining up with TRBD2. V gave up 6 bases and J gave up 5 bases; unmatched junction bases: 9. The CDR3 totals 15 residues. CDR1 MNHEY and CDR2 SVGAGI come from the germline V gene.

This clone was counted a single time. The J gene is TRBJ1-2, the V gene TRBV7-9; 7 bases match TRBD1. V shed 6 bases and J 7 bases; nucleotides not matched to a gene: 11. The length of the CDR3 is 14 residues. Germline V gene lookup returns CDR1 SEHNR and CDR2 FQNEAQ (reference sequence). CDR3 in amino acids: CASSPPDRVRGYTF. CDR3 sequence (DNA): TGTGCCAGCAGTCCCCCCGACAGGGTTCGTGGCTACACCTTC.

The chain joins TRBV5-1 to TRBJ2-1; TRBD2 matches 8 bases. The length of the CDR3 is 15 residues. Losses at the gene ends were 4 bases for V and 0 bases for J; bases not matched to a gene: 3. The germline CDR1 and CDR2 sequences are SGHRS and YFSETQ. The CDR3 loop is CASSPLAVSYNEQFF. For the CDR3, the DNA is TGCGCCAGCAGCCCACTAGCGGTCTCCTACAATGAGCAGTTCTTC.

CDR3 residues: CASSQDGEGGSEQYV. CDR3 nucleotides: TGTGCCAGCAGCCAAGATGGGGAGGGAGGGAGCGAGCAGTACGTC. The chain is built from TRBV14 and TRBJ2-7; 7 nucleotides match TRBD2. This CDR3 is built from 15 residues. Germline V gives CDR1 SGHDN, CDR2 FVKESK. V lost 0 bases and J lost 6; bases outside the gene matches: 8.

This chain uses TRBV4-1 with TRBJ2-7; no definite D call. Per germline, CDR1 MGHRA and CDR2 YSYEKL. Trimming cost V 1 base and J 0 bases, with 7 bases left between them. The CDR3 runs 14 residues. The CDR3 protein is CASSQGSSSYEQYF. CDR3 coding DNA: TGCGCCAGCAGCCAAGGGTCCAGCTCCTACGAGCAGTACTTC.

This chain joins TRBV30 and TRBJ1-1; 7 bases are a match to TRBD1. V gave up 0 bases and J gave up 3 bases; unmatched junction bases: 4. The CDR3 is made up of 14 amino acids. CDR1 GTSNPN and CDR2 SVGIG come from the germline V gene (reference sequence). CDR3: CAWSVPGGYTEAFF. The CDR3 coding sequence is TGTGCCTGGAGTGTACCAGGGGGGTACACTGAAGCTTTCTTT.

This chain joins TRBV4-2 and TRBJ1-4; 12 bases agree with TRBD1. V trimming: 3 bases; J trimming: 7 bases; junction bases outside the gene matches: 3. The CDR3 consists of 15 residues. Germline V gene data show CDR1 as LGHNA and CDR2 as YNFKEQ. The CDR3 reads CASSQGTGGREKLFF. CDR3 nucleotide sequence: TGTGCCAGCAGCCAGGGGACAGGGGGCCGTGAAAAACTGTTTTTT.

This clone was counted between two and nine times. V and J are TRBV29-1 and TRBJ2-5; the D gene is possibly TRBD1 (6 bases). The V and J ends lost 3 bases and 7 bases respectively, with 15 bases between them. Per the germline V gene, CDR1 is SQVTM and CDR2 is ANQGSEA. This CDR3 region has 13 residues. The CDR3 coding sequence is TGCAGCGTTGATTTACAGGGCTTGGCGACCCAGTACTTC. As protein: CSVDLQGLATQYF.

The V gene is TRBV10-2, the J gene TRBJ2-3; D gene uncertain. The CDR3 covers 14 residues. V gave up 2 bases and J gave up 2 bases, with 8 bases separating them. Germline values: CDR1 WSHSY, CDR2 SAAADI. CDR3 loop: CASSEHYHTDTQYF. The CDR3 nucleotides read TGCGCCAGCAGTGAGCACTACCACACAGATACGCAGTATTTT.

The gene calls are TRBV2 and TRBJ2-1, with D perhaps TRBD2 (6 bases). Germline V gives CDR1 SNHLY, CDR2 FYNNEI. Between the trimmed V and J ends, which lost 7 bases and 4 bases, there was a span of 14 bases. The CDR3 is 14 amino acids. CDR3 amino acids: CASTPGGAYNEQFF. The CDR3 DNA is TGTGCCAGCACCCCCGGGGGAGCATACAATGAGCAGTTCTTC.